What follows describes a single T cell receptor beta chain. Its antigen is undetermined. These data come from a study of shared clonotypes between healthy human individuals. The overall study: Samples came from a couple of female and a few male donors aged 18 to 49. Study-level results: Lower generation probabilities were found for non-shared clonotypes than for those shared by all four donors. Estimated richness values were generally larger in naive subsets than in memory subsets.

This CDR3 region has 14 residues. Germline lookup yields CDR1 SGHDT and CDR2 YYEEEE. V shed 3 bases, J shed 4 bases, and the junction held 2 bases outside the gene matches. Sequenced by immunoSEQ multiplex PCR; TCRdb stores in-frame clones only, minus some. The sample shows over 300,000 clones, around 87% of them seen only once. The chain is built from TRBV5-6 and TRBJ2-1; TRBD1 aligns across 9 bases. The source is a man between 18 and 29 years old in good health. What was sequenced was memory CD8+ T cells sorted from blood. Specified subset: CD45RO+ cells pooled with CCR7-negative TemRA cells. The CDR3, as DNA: TGTGCCAGCAGCTACGGGACAGGGTACAATGAGCAGTTCTTC. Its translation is CASSYGTGYNEQFF.